The 21 T cell receptor beta chains presented below share a single source sample, sequenced in a study of T cells in Graves' hyperthyroidism and ophthalmopathy. RNA transcripts provided the source from which TCR beta CDR3 regions were amplified. The TCR CDR3 was amplified in a first-round RT-PCR using the HTBI primer set. TCRdb fed the multiplex PCR reads into MiXCR, producing one record per CDR3 protein. The repertoire consists of around 760,000 distinct CDR3 sequences, with over 35% occurring once and the leading ten covering roughly 31%. The sample taken for sequencing was blood. Receptors were obtained from a woman aged 40 to 49 with Graves' hyperthyroidism.

The sample holds many counts of this clonotype. The CDR3 region is CASSPVGVGAAFF. The CDR3 nucleotides are TGTGCCAGCAGTCCCGTCGGGGTGGGCGCAGCTTTCTTT. The rearrangement joins TRBV7-2 to TRBJ1-1; D ambiguous. V was shortened by 6 bases and J by 10 bases, with 18 bases between the two germline ends. The CDR3 contains 13 residues. From germline, CDR1 is SGHTA and CDR2 FQGNSA.

The table lists this clonotype with a few counts. The V call is TRBV5-1, the J call TRBJ1-1; maybe TRBD1 (5 bases). Germline V CDR1 and CDR2: SGHRS, YFSETQ. With 0 bases removed from V and 1 base from J, the gap between germline ends came to 16 bases. The CDR3 is 17 amino acids. In DNA, the CDR3 is TGCGCCAGCAGCTTGGTTACCGTGACAGAGTGGAACACTGAAGCTTTCTTT. Translated: CASSLVTVTEWNTEAFF.

In its sample, this clonotype was seen a few times. The rearrangement uses TRBV19 and TRBJ1-1; possibly TRBD1 for D (5 bases). Trimming took off 3 bases at V and 9 bases at J, with 14 bases between the two ends. This CDR3 is built from 13 residues. The germline V gene encodes CDR1 LNHDA and CDR2 SQIVND (reference sequence). CDR3 nucleotides: TGTGCCAGTAGTATTCGCTTGGGGGACCAAGCTTTCTTT. As protein: CASSIRLGDQAFF.

This clonotype was counted between two and nine times. At one end, the junction sequence differs from germline, possibly due to a read error. The rearrangement uses TRBV7-9 and TRBJ2-7; no reliable D call. The CDR3 consists of 15 residues. Germline V gene sequence: CDR1 SEHNR, CDR2 FQNEAQ (reference sequence). The CDR3 protein is CASSQVDGGPYEQYF. The CDR3 DNA sequence: TGCGCCAGCAGCCAAGTTGACGGCGGACCCTACGAGCAGTACTTC.

Ten or more counts support this clonotype. Germline and junction disagree at one end, which may indicate a read error. The chain uses TRBV7-9 and TRBJ1-5, with D hard to call. The CDR3 extends over 14 amino acids. The germline V gene encodes CDR1 SEHNR and CDR2 FQNEAQ (reference sequence). The DNA of the CDR3 is TGTGCCAGCAGCTTAGGCGGGAACAATCATCCCCAGCATTTT. This gives the protein CASSLGGNNHPQHF. Complete variable domain (other parts from reference TRBV7-9 and TRBJ1-5): DTGVSQNPRHKITKRGQNVTFRCDPISEHNRLYWYRQTLGQGPEFLTYFQNEAQLEKSRLLSDRFSAERPKGSFSTLEIQRTEQGDSAMYLCASSLGGNNHPQHFGDGTRLSIL.

The chain is built from TRBV7-2 and TRBJ2-6; tentative D call: TRBD2 (5 bases). V was trimmed by 2 bases and J by 0 bases, leaving 20 bases between them. Germline V CDR1 and CDR2: SGHTA, FQGNSA. The CDR3 sequence is 20 residues long. CDR3 amino acids: CASSLWFPGRVSSGANVLTF. CDR3 DNA sequence: TGTGCCAGCAGCTTATGGTTCCCGGGAAGGGTAAGCTCTGGGGCCAACGTCCTGACTTTC.

CDR3 DNA: TGTGCCAGCAGCCTGAAATCCGGGACACGGAAGACCGGGGAGCTGTTTTTT. Its protein is CASSLKSGTRKTGELFF. The chain couples TRBV6-6 to TRBJ2-2; maybe TRBD1 (6 bases). Trimming removed 6 bases at V and 5 bases at J, with 22 bases between. The CDR3 spans 17 residues. Germline values: CDR1 MNHNY, CDR2 SVGAGI (reference sequence).

This sequence joins TRBV3-1 and TRBJ1-4; D uncertain. This CDR3 region has 16 residues. Looked up from germline, CDR1 is LGHDT and CDR2 is YNNKEL (reference sequence). V dropped 1 base and J dropped 4 bases, with 13 bases sitting between them. CDR3 DNA sequence: TGTGCCAGCAGCCAAGGGAGAGGAAATAATAATGAAAAACTGTTTTTT. Residues: CASSQGRGNNNEKLFF.

The chain has TRBV7-2 and TRBJ2-7, with 11 positions matching TRBD2. The CDR3 length is 17 residues. Per germline, CDR1 SGHTA and CDR2 FQGNSA. J was trimmed by 4 bases and V by 5 bases; bases with no gene match: 13. The CDR3 is CASSPQTLAGGPYEQYF. For the CDR3, the DNA is TGTGCCAGCAGCCCCCAAACCTTAGCGGGAGGGCCGTACGAGCAGTACTTC.

V usage is TRBV12-3 or TRBV12-4 and J usage is TRBJ2-6; tentative D call: TRBD1 (6 bases). V was cut by 3 bases and J by 0 bases, with 15 bases left in between. This CDR3 has 18 amino acids. DNA for the CDR3: TGTGCCAGCAGTTTCTCACAGGGTCTAAGCTCTGGGGCCAACGTCCTGACTTTC. Encoded protein: CASSFSQGLSSGANVLTF.

This clonotype was recorded a few times. The junction differs from germline at one of its ends, possibly a read error. The CDR3 bases are TGTGCCAGCAGTTACTCGAAGGGTAGCAGTCAGCCCCAGCATTTT. Its translation: CASSYSKGSSQPQHF. This chain links TRBV6-5 with TRBJ1-5; D is ambiguous. The CDR3 covers 15 residues. Germline V gene lookup returns CDR1 MNHEY and CDR2 SVGAGI.

The chain employs TRBV6-1 and TRBJ2-2, with 7 bases aligning to TRBD2. The CDR3 sequence is 17 residues long. J was trimmed by 2 bases and V by 7 bases; bases with no gene match: 13. Per germline, CDR1 MNHNS and CDR2 SASEGT. The CDR3 sequence is CASTPPWGDYNTGELFF. The CDR3 DNA reads TGTGCCAGCACCCCTCCATGGGGGGACTACAACACCGGGGAGCTGTTTTTT.

The rearrangement uses TRBV27 and TRBJ2-2; D possibly corresponds to TRBD2 (5 bases). The length of the CDR3 is 16 residues. Between the trimmed V and J ends, which lost 7 bases and 2 bases, there was a span of 17 bases. Germline CDR1 is MNHEY and CDR2 is SMNVEV (reference sequence). The CDR3 coding sequence is TGTGCCAGCACCGAAGTCCGAACGGGAAACACCGGGGAGCTGTTTTTT. This translates into CASTEVRTGNTGELFF.

In this sample, this clonotype turned up many times. CDR3 region: CASSEGQGLRQPQHF. The DNA of the CDR3 is TGTGCCAGCAGTGAAGGACAGGGGTTGCGACAGCCCCAGCATTTT. The chain combines TRBV6-1 with TRBJ1-5, with TRBD1 matching over 8 bases. The CDR3 loop spans 15 amino acids. V was pared by 1 base and J by 7 bases, with 6 bases of the junction left unmatched. CDR1 and CDR2 from the germline V gene are MNHNS and SASEGT.

As for this clonotype: With a much larger clone just one base away, this may be a read error. This CDR3 is missing its conserved last phenylalanine or tryptophan, likely due to a read error. The chain employs TRBV10-1 and TRBJ1-1; D is unclear. The CDR3 is 13 amino acids. The V gene's germline CDR1 is WNHNN and CDR2 SYGVQD (reference sequence). Trimming took 0 bases from V and 6 from J, leaving 8 bases between them. CDR3 loop: CASSESGKPEAFL. The CDR3 nucleotides read TGCGCCAGCAGTGAGTCCGGTAAACCTGAAGCTTTCCTT.

This clonotype was observed many times. This chain connects TRBV29-1 to TRBJ2-5; TRBD2 aligns across 7 bases. The J segment lost 5 bases and the V segment lost 3 bases, leaving 6 bases of the junction unmatched. The CDR3 length is 13 residues. CDR1 SQVTM and CDR2 ANQGSEA come from the germline V gene. The CDR3 loop reads CSVELGRRETQYF. CDR3 bases: TGCAGCGTTGAGCTCGGGAGGAGGGAGACCCAGTACTTC.

Notes on this clonotype: This sequence may be a read error, since a much larger clone differs from it by one base. This chain uses TRBV7-9 with TRBJ1-2; D call uncertain. V dropped 2 bases and J dropped 8 bases, with 12 bases sitting between them. The CDR3 contains 13 residues. Per germline, CDR1 SEHNR and CDR2 FQNEAQ (reference sequence). CDR3 nucleotides: TGTGCCAGCAGCTTAACCCCGGGCTGCGGCTACACCTTC. It specifies CASSLTPGCGYTF.

This clonotype has ten or more counts. The chain is built from TRBV7-3 and TRBJ2-2, with unresolved D. Trimming took 5 bases from V and 4 from J, leaving 14 bases between them. The germline gives CDR1 SGHTA, CDR2 FQGTGA. The CDR3 is 15 amino acids. CDR3 loop: CASSPQLGFTGELFF. CDR3 sequence (DNA): TGTGCCAGCAGCCCCCAATTAGGGTTCACCGGGGAGCTGTTTTTT.

Turning to this clonotype: Possible read error: a much larger clone is one base away. The V and J genes are TRBV20-1 and TRBJ1-5; TRBD1 might be the D (6 bases). The CDR3 covers 15 residues. Trimming pared 4 bases from V and 6 bases from J, leaving 19 bases between. Germline V CDR1 and CDR2: DFQATT, SNEGSKA (reference sequence). The CDR3 here is CSAKVPQGRGQPQHF. CDR3 coding DNA: TGCAGTGCTAAAGTGCCACAGGGAAGGGGTCAGCCCCAGCATTTT.

The table lists this clonotype with many counts. This chain connects TRBV7-9 to TRBJ2-7; unclear D gene. Trimming cost V 6 bases and J 9 bases, with 21 bases left between them. The CDR3 totals 14 residues. From germline, CDR1 is SEHNR and CDR2 FQNEAQ (reference sequence). CDR3 in DNA: TGTGCCAGCAGGACCAACATGGGCCCTTTGGGGCAGTACTTC. It is translated as CASRTNMGPLGQYF.

The rearrangement uses TRBV20-1 and TRBJ2-5; maybe TRBD2 (6 bases). Trimming cost V 2 bases and J 3 bases, with 13 bases left between them. Germline CDR1 is DFQATT and CDR2 is SNEGSKA (reference sequence). The length of the CDR3 is 14 residues. The CDR3 coding sequence is TGCAGTGCTAGATGGGCGGCGGGGAAAGAGACCCAGTACTTC. Translated: CSARWAAGKETQYF.